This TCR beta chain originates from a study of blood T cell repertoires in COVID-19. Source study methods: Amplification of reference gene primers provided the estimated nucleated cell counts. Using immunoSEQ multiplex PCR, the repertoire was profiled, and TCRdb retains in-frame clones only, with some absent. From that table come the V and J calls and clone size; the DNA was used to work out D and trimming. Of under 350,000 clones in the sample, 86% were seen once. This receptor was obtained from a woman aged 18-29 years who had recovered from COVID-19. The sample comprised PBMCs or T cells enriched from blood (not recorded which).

The CDR3 here is CASSENVILGRGRSDTQYF. As DNA, the CDR3 is TGTGCCAGCAGTGAAAATGTTATCTTGGGCAGGGGGCGGTCAGATACGCAGTATTTT. The gene calls are TRBV6-1 and TRBJ2-3; 8 nucleotides agree with TRBD1. The CDR3 sequence is 19 residues long. The V segment lost 2 bases and the J segment 4 bases; nucleotides outside the gene matches: 17. Germline V gene sequence: CDR1 MNHNS, CDR2 SASEGT.